This T cell receptor beta chain is drawn from a study of Ad26.COV2.S vaccination and SARS-CoV-2 variants. Study-level information: This donor came from the COV1001 trial of Ad26.COV2.S. Participants got Ad26.COV2.S intramuscularly, once or twice 56 days apart. Study observations and caveats: The study found higher spike-specific TCR breadth in vaccine than placebo recipients. Comparable non-spike TCR breadth was observed in vaccine and placebo recipients.

A word on this clone: Its antigen remains unidentified.

The treatment: some 20 received Ad26.COV2.S at low or high dose, single or two shots; five or six received placebo; per-sample allocation not given. Material that was analyzed had been drawn on day 63 after the first vaccine or placebo injection. The V gene lost 6 bases and the J gene lost 0 bases, with 14 bases spanning the gap. There are 15 residues in the CDR3. Germline V gives CDR1 LNHDA, CDR2 SQIVND (reference sequence). Measured with immunoSEQ multiplex PCR; TCRdb has only the in-frame clones, and not every one. The repertoire consists of approximately 400,000 clones, with 70% to 90% occurring once and the leading ten covering about 3.5%.

This clonotype originated in a person between 18 and 65 years old who received the Ad26.COV2.S COVID-19 vaccine or a placebo. The sequencing used peripheral blood, collected in a trial of Ad26.COV2.S vaccine versus placebo. The rearrangement joins TRBV19 to TRBJ1-1, with D uncertain. The chain's CDR3 is CASSTTVILNTEAFF. In DNA form, the CDR3 reads TGTGCCAGTAGCACTACAGTTATTCTGAACACTGAAGCTTTCTTT.